This TCR beta chain was captured in a study of OX40 agonist ivuxolimab in advanced cancers. Background on the study: The patients received agonistic anti-OX40 (CD134) antibody ivuxolimab.

Repertoires were generated with immunoSEQ multiplex PCR, while TCRdb's copy carries only in-frame clones and drops some. The table shows about 60,000 clones, with 85% to 90% occurring only once. The sequence came from an adult with an advanced solid tumor such as melanoma, head and neck, liver or kidney cancer. The specimen comprised CD4+ or CD8+ T cells sorted from blood, sampled in a trial of the OX40 agonist ivuxolimab.

Here the CDR3 DNA reads TGTGCCAGCAGCTGGGATTTTAGCACAGATACGCAGTATTTT. It codes for CASSWDFSTDTQYF. This rearrangement joins TRBV5-6 to TRBJ2-3; D is uncertain. The germline V gene encodes CDR1 SGHDT and CDR2 YYEEEE. Deletions cut 3 bases from V and 0 bases from J, with 8 bases between. The CDR3 covers 14 residues.